Sequencing of this TCR beta chain was carried out in a study of human T cells and chemical hapten exposure. Germline V gene data show CDR1 as WSHSY and CDR2 as SAAADI. J lost 6 bases, V lost 6 bases, and 8 bases had no gene match. The CDR3 sequence is 15 residues long. As handled by the study authors: There were a median of around 96,000 TCRs per sample, with a range from about 23,224 to 690,600. Each CDR3 protein gets one entry after TCRdb re-called the RACE reads with MiXCR. TCRdb's processing, not the authors' own work, is the source of the V and J calls. The sample holds 270,000 or so distinct CDR3 sequences, 7.7% seen once. Time point of the sample: pre-sensitization, week 0. The treatment: therapeutic diphenylcyclopropenone sensitization with weekly scalp DPC. Non-pregnant alopecia patients aged 18 to 70, suitable for DPC therapy.

V and J are TRBV10-2 and TRBJ2-3; 11 bases line up with TRBD2. This TCR was recovered from a man aged 18 to 30 with alopecia areata. Some clones in this sample may be carry-over from other donors' samples. This specimen was whole blood, taken in connection with sensitization to the hapten diphenylcyclopropenone (DPC). Written as DNA, the CDR3 is TGCGCCAGCAGGGAAACTAGCGGGGGTGGCGATACGCAGTATTTT. This encodes CASRETSGGGDTQYF.